This note documents a single T cell receptor (beta chain) sequence. What it recognizes is unknown. The data stem from a study of follicular helper T cells after annual influenza vaccination. Findings and caveats of the study: ICOS-CD38- cTfh most often held earlier Day 7 ICOS+CD38+ clones.

Time point indicated: 2014-2015 season, pre-vaccination. Measured with immunoSEQ multiplex PCR; TCRdb has only the in-frame clones, and not every one. Of 10,000 to 15,000 clones listed, 60% to 80% are singletons. V was pared by 10 bases and J by 4 bases, with 19 bases of the junction left unmatched. Germline CDR1 reads ENHRY; CDR2 reads SYGVKD. The CDR3 length is 17 residues. The chain carries TRBV10-3 and TRBJ1-1; 9 bases are a match to TRBD1. This TCR was recovered from an adult who received the influenza vaccine. Specimen: CXCR5- memory CD4+ T cells sorted from blood, collected on the day of influenza vaccination. The CDR3 here is CATSSGLGQGEGTEAFF. The CDR3 coding sequence is TGTGCCACATCATCAGGTCTGGGACAGGGTGAGGGCACTGAAGCTTTCTTT.